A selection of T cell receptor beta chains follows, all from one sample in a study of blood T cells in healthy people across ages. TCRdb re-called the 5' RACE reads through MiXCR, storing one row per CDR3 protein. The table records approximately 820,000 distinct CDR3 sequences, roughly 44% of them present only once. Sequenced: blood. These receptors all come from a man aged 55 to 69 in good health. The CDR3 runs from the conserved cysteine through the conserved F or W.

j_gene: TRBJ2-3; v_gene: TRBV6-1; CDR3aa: CASSEAWGDTQYF
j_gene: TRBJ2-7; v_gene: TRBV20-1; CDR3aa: CSAHNLRLSDEQYF
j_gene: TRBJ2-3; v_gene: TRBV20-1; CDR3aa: CSARDWLAPDTQYF
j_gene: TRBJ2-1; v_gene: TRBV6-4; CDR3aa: CASPQRGFYNEQFF
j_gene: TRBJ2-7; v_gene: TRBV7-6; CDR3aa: CASSLALPTGHISYEQYF
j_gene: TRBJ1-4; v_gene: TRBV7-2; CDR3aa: CASSPDRGSEKLFF
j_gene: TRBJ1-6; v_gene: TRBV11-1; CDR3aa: CASSFSGQYNSPLHF
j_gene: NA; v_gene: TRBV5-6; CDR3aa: CASIRAGGYEQYF
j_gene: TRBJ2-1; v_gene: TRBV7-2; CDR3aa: CASSLGLHNEQFF
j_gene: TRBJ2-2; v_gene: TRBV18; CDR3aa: CASRGTRNTGELFF
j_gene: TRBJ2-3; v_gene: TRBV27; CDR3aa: CASRPVGGYTDTQYF
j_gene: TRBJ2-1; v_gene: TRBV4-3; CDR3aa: CASSQATSGGAYEQFF
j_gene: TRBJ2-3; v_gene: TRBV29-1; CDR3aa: CSVERLAGGGDTQYF